Below are 14 T cell receptor beta chains sequenced from a single sample in a study of blood T cell repertoires in COVID-19. Some clones are missing from TCRdb's copy, which holds only in-frame ones; the method was immunoSEQ multiplex PCR. The data show more than 45,000 clones, about 90% seen once. The specimen sequenced was peripheral blood. The receptors shown here come from a man in his sixties with acute or convalescent COVID-19.

The chain couples TRBV11-2 to TRBJ2-1; D gene unclear. The ends were cut back, 4 bases at V and 5 bases at J, with 9 bases in the middle. CDR1 SGHAT and CDR2 FQNNGV come from the germline V gene. The CDR3 consists of 13 residues. The CDR3 nucleotides read TGTGCCAGCAGCTACCTGCGAGACAATGAGCAGTTCTTC. It encodes CASSYLRDNEQFF.

This clone was seen once. The chain has TRBV2 and TRBJ2-3, with TRBD2 as a possible D gene (6 bases). There are 15 residues in the CDR3. The germline gives CDR1 SNHLY, CDR2 FYNNEI. V lost 5 bases and J lost 2, with 14 bases in between. CDR3 in amino acids: CASSRRLELTDTQYF. CDR3 sequence (DNA): TGTGCCAGCAGTAGAAGACTAGAACTCACAGATACGCAGTATTTT.

V gene TRBV7-2 combines with J gene TRBJ1-2; D unresolved. The CDR3 spans 15 residues. Germline assignment: CDR1 SGHTA and CDR2 FQGNSA. The V and J ends lost 6 bases and 7 bases respectively, with 21 bases between them. The CDR3 spells CASRPSGNAHSGYTF. The CDR3, as DNA: TGTGCCAGCAGGCCGTCGGGGAACGCCCACTCTGGCTACACCTTC.

This clone has just a few counts. The gene calls are TRBV4-2 and TRBJ1-4; no clear D gene. The CDR3 is 15 residues long. Deletions cut 4 bases from V and 3 bases from J, with 12 bases between. The germline gives CDR1 LGHNA, CDR2 YNFKEQ. The CDR3 nucleotides are TGTGCCAGCAGCCCAGGTGGGCAGGCTAATGAAAAACTGTTTTTT. This encodes CASSPGGQANEKLFF.

The chain combines TRBV4-3 with TRBJ2-1; possibly TRBD2 for D (5 bases). This CDR3 region has 16 residues. Per the germline V gene, CDR1 is LGHNA and CDR2 is YSLEER. With 4 bases removed from V and 0 bases from J, the gap between germline ends came to 13 bases. The CDR3 loop reads CASSPLAGNSYNEQFF. CDR3 nucleotides: TGCGCCAGCAGCCCACTGGCGGGCAACTCCTACAATGAGCAGTTCTTC.

V and J are TRBV5-1 and TRBJ2-7; 7 bases align to TRBD1. The CDR3 length is 15 residues. The V gene's germline CDR1 is SGHRS and CDR2 YFSETQ. The J segment lost 3 bases and the V segment lost 1 base, leaving 7 bases of the junction unmatched. The CDR3 DNA follows: TGCGCCAGCAGCTTGAGTAGACAGGGTCACTACGAGCAGTACTTC. Translating gives CASSLSRQGHYEQYF.

J is TRBJ1-5 and V is TRBV12-3 or TRBV12-4, with D hard to call. Trimming cost V 2 bases and J 2 bases, with 4 bases left between them. The CDR3 runs 13 residues. The CDR3 coding sequence is TGTGCCAGCAGTTTATCGGGCAATCAGCCCCAGCATTTT. It specifies CASSLSGNQPQHF.

This chain uses TRBV19 with TRBJ1-5; tentative D call: TRBD1 (6 bases). Germline-derived CDR1 and CDR2 are LNHDA and SQIVND (reference sequence). The V gene lost 6 bases and the J gene lost 2 bases, with 17 bases spanning the gap. The length of the CDR3 is 16 residues. CDR3 DNA: TGTGCCAGTAGAGAAGGGGGAACTCTGGGCAATCAGCCCCAGCATTTT. Translating gives CASREGGTLGNQPQHF.

The J gene is TRBJ1-5, the V gene TRBV19; D unresolved. The V gene lost 7 bases and the J gene lost 9 bases, with 16 bases spanning the gap. Germline V lookup: CDR1 LNHDA, CDR2 SQIVND (reference sequence). The CDR3 contains 13 residues. For the CDR3, the DNA is TGTGCCAGTAATGGGCACCTTCCGTGGCCCCAGCATTTT. Translating gives CASNGHLPWPQHF.

A single count supports this clone. This sequence joins TRBV30 and TRBJ1-6, with D uncertain. The CDR3 consists of 17 residues. Per germline, CDR1 GTSNPN and CDR2 SVGIG (reference sequence). The germline V and J ends were trimmed by 0 bases and 0 bases, with 12 bases remaining between them. CDR3 sequence reads: CAWSVGGGSSYNSPLHF. The CDR3 coding sequence is TGTGCCTGGAGTGTTGGCGGCGGAAGCTCCTATAATTCACCCCTCCACTTT.

This clone was seen a single time. V is TRBV18 and J is TRBJ2-1; 9 nucleotides line up with TRBD1. Losses at the gene ends were 5 bases for V and 0 bases for J; bases not matched to a gene: 8. Germline values: CDR1 KGHSH, CDR2 LQKENI. The CDR3 consists of 17 residues. The CDR3 reads CASSTLPGQGSYNEQFF. Here the CDR3 DNA reads TGTGCCAGCTCAACGTTACCGGGACAGGGCTCCTACAATGAGCAGTTCTTC.

V and J are TRBV13 and TRBJ1-2, with D perhaps TRBD1 (5 bases). There are 13 residues in the CDR3. Germline lookup yields CDR1 PRHDT and CDR2 FYEKMQ (reference sequence). Trimming took 5 bases from V and 4 from J, leaving 11 bases between them. This CDR3 reads CASSQTALYGYTF. The DNA for the CDR3 is TGTGCCAGCAGCCAGACAGCTCTCTATGGCTACACCTTC.

The rearrangement links TRBV30 to TRBJ1-3, with D possibly TRBD1 on 5 matching bases. The germline V gene encodes CDR1 GTSNPN and CDR2 SVGIG (reference sequence). V lost 0 bases to trimming and J lost 3 bases, with 9 bases between them. The CDR3 is 14 amino acids. This CDR3 reads CAWSVRQLGNTIYF. The CDR3 coding sequence is TGTGCCTGGAGTGTACGACAGCTTGGAAACACCATATATTTT.

This chain links TRBV28 with TRBJ1-1, with 12 bases identical to TRBD1. V lost 5 bases to trimming and J lost 1 base; unmatched junction nucleotides: 5. The germline V gene encodes CDR1 MDHEN and CDR2 SYDVKM. The CDR3 contains 16 residues. CDR3 residues: CASSKWDRGPNTEAFF. The CDR3 region has the DNA TGTGCCAGCAGTAAGTGGGACAGGGGGCCGAACACTGAAGCTTTCTTT.